A single sample gave rise to the 24 T cell receptor beta chains below, sequenced in a study of post-analysis software for immune sequencing data. Regarding the study as a whole: TRBV5-6, TRBV5-1 and TRBV20-1 belonged to a set of roughly 5 TRBV segments that were more frequent in patients than controls.

Incorporated into the TCR beta cDNA libraries were unique molecular identifiers, which served to reduce PCR and sequencing biases. TCRdb ran MiXCR on the PCR reads and lists one entry per CDR3 protein. The profile shows about 820,000 distinct CDR3 sequences, approximately 57% of them singletons. The antigens for these receptors are not known. The sample comprised blood. The receptors derive from a girl aged 10 to 17 with multiple sclerosis.

This clonotype was detected a few times. This chain links TRBV6-1 with TRBJ2-1, with 11 positions matching TRBD2. Per the germline V gene, CDR1 is MNHNS and CDR2 is SASEGT. The CDR3 is 16 amino acids. V lost 7 bases and J lost 0; bases outside the gene matches: 5. CDR3: CASKLAGVSSYNEQFF. DNA for the CDR3: TGTGCCAGCAAACTAGCGGGGGTTTCCTCCTACAATGAGCAGTTCTTC.

The rearrangement links TRBV6-2 or TRBV6-3 to TRBJ1-2; D uncertain. Between the trimmed V and J ends, which lost 6 bases and 4 bases, there was a span of 15 bases. Looked up from germline, CDR1 is MNHEY and CDR2 is SVGEGT. CDR3 length: 14 amino acids. The CDR3 protein is CASSYGISIYGYTF. CDR3 sequence (DNA): TGTGCCAGCAGCTACGGGATATCGATCTATGGCTACACCTTC.

This sequence joins TRBV20-1 and TRBJ2-5; D gene uncertain. The CDR3 has 14 residues. The germline CDR1 and CDR2 sequences are DFQATT and SNEGSKA (reference sequence). With 0 bases removed from V and 1 base from J, the gap between germline ends came to 9 bases. The CDR3 sequence: CSARDWNPQETQYF. CDR3 in DNA: TGCAGTGCTAGAGATTGGAATCCCCAAGAGACCCAGTACTTC.

This clonotype was recorded once. J is TRBJ2-7 and V is TRBV7-3, with D tentatively TRBD1 (6 bases). V was cut by 5 bases and J by 6 bases, with 11 bases left in between. The CDR3 contains 12 residues. Looked up from germline, CDR1 is SGHTA and CDR2 is FQGTGA. The CDR3 sequence: CASSDRSGEQYF. CDR3 nucleotides: TGTGCCAGCAGCGACAGGAGTGGCGAGCAGTACTTC.

This clonotype was counted between two and nine times. The chain combines TRBV5-1 with TRBJ1-2; D unresolved. CDR3 size: 13 residues. Trimming took off 2 bases at V and 8 bases at J, with 13 bases between the two ends. Germline V gives CDR1 SGHRS, CDR2 YFSETQ. CDR3 bases: TGCGCCAGCAGCTTATTTCGCGGTGTGGGCTACACCTTC. Its protein product is CASSLFRGVGYTF.

This chain uses TRBV4-1 with TRBJ2-3, with D unclear. The CDR3 is 16 amino acids. V was shortened by 0 bases and J by 0 bases, with 10 bases between the two germline ends. CDR1 and CDR2 from the germline V gene are MGHRA and YSYEKL. As DNA, the CDR3 is TGCGCCAGCAGCCAAGAAGACGTACCTAGCACAGATACGCAGTATTTT. Translation gives CASSQEDVPSTDTQYF.

This chain uses TRBV3-1 with TRBJ1-6; D might be TRBD1 (6 bases). The CDR3 contains 16 residues. With 4 bases removed from V and 9 bases from J, the gap between germline ends came to 19 bases. CDR1 LGHDT and CDR2 YNNKEL come from the germline V gene (reference sequence). CDR3 region: CASSLGPGALFSPLHF. In DNA, the CDR3 is TGTGCCAGCAGCCTAGGTCCGGGGGCGCTTTTTTCACCCCTCCACTTT.

The chain joins TRBV7-2 to TRBJ2-7; D not certain. The length of the CDR3 is 16 residues. CDR1 is SGHTA and CDR2 is FQGNSA in the germline V gene. V was trimmed by 4 bases and J by 7 bases, leaving 23 bases between them. Written as DNA, the CDR3 is TGTGCCAGCAGCTGGTTTGGTTTCGGGTCCTACAATGAGCAGTACTTC. Translation: CASSWFGFGSYNEQYF.

This clonotype showed up just a few times. V is TRBV20-1 and J is TRBJ2-5; D might be TRBD1 (6 bases). Germline loops: CDR1 DFQATT, CDR2 SNEGSKA (reference sequence). Deletions cut 6 bases from V and 11 bases from J, with 19 bases between. The CDR3 extends over 12 amino acids. CDR3 in amino acids: CSATVGDKEQYF. The CDR3 region has the DNA TGCAGTGCAACCGTGGGGGACAAAGAGCAGTACTTC.

A few counts support this clonotype. The chain has TRBV3-1 and TRBJ1-1, with D hard to call. The CDR3 length is 14 residues. CDR1 is LGHDT and CDR2 is YNNKEL in the germline V gene (reference sequence). V shed 9 bases and J shed 0 bases, with 14 bases lying between them. CDR3 sequence: CASRLMAVNTEAFF. CDR3 in DNA: TGTGCCAGTAGATTGATGGCGGTGAACACTGAAGCTTTCTTT.

In its sample, this clonotype was seen a few times. The chain uses TRBV5-6 and TRBJ2-1; TRBD1 might be the D (6 bases). Germline V lookup: CDR1 SGHDT, CDR2 YYEEEE. The V end was cut by 0 bases, the J end by 3 bases, with 13 bases between. This CDR3 has 16 residues. CDR3 DNA sequence: TGTGCCAGCAGCTTGGCCTGGCAGGGGATCTACAATGAGCAGTTCTTC. This sequence encodes CASSLAWQGIYNEQFF.

This clonotype was picked up a small number of times. The CDR3 spells CSVSPQGATYEQYF. In DNA form, the CDR3 reads TGCAGCGTTTCACCACAGGGGGCGACCTACGAGCAGTACTTC. The chain joins TRBV29-1 to TRBJ2-4, with 9 nucleotides matching TRBD1. The better agreement between TRBJ2-7 and the DNA end casts doubt on the J call. Germline-derived CDR1 and CDR2 are SQVTM and ANQGSEA. This CDR3 has 14 amino acids.

This clonotype has only a few counts. The J gene is TRBJ2-4, the V gene TRBV5-1; TRBD2 matches 10 bases. The end of the DNA is better explained by TRBJ2-7, so the J call may be wrong. The CDR3 is made up of 15 amino acids. In germline, CDR1 is SGHRS, CDR2 YFSETQ. The CDR3 reads CASSPEASGGYEQYF. The CDR3 coding sequence is TGCGCCAGCAGCCCCGAGGCTAGCGGGGGCTACGAGCAGTACTTC.

Points on this clonotype: An end of the junction does not agree with germline; a read error may underlie this. The genes are TRBV2 and TRBJ2-3; 12 nucleotides agree with TRBD2. The CDR3 length is 14 residues. Germline V gene lookup returns CDR1 SNHLY and CDR2 FYNNEI. CDR3 sequence (DNA): TGCGCCAGCAAGCTAGCGGGGGGGTCAGATACGCAGTATTTT. As protein: CASKLAGGSDTQYF.

The rearrangement uses TRBV7-7 and TRBJ2-5, with D perhaps given as TRBD1 or TRBD2 (5 bases each). The CDR3 totals 15 residues. Trimming took 5 bases from V and 2 from J, leaving 15 bases between them. Germline V gene sequence: CDR1 SSHAT, CDR2 FNYEAQ (reference sequence). CDR3 nucleotide sequence: TGTGCCAGCAGCAGACGGACGGGACCTCAAGAGACCCAGTACTTC. Its translation is CASSRRTGPQETQYF.

CDR3 region: CASSHDSSTYNEQFF. The CDR3 nucleotides are TGCGCCAGCAGCCATGACAGCTCGACCTACAATGAGCAGTTCTTC. V and J are TRBV4-1 and TRBJ2-1, with D perhaps TRBD1 (5 bases). Germline V gives CDR1 MGHRA, CDR2 YSYEKL. V lost 3 bases and J lost 2, with 11 bases in between. The CDR3 extends over 15 amino acids.

Here the CDR3 reads CASSHLGQGAMFF. The CDR3 coding sequence is TGTGCCAGCAGCCACTTGGGACAGGGGGCTATGTTCTTC. The V call is TRBV3-1, the J call TRBJ2-1; TRBD1 matches at 12 bases. This CDR3 is 13 amino acids long. Germline trimming cut 3 bases from V and 15 bases from J; bases unmatched to any gene: 6. In germline, CDR1 is LGHDT, CDR2 YNNKEL (reference sequence).

The rearrangement uses TRBV12-3 or TRBV12-4 and TRBJ2-1, with 9 bases fitting TRBD1. The junction had 4 bases not matched to a gene; V was cut back by 5 bases and J by 2 bases. This CDR3 has 15 residues. The CDR3 here is CASSPTGGTYNEQFF. CDR3 nucleotides: TGTGCCAGCAGTCCGACAGGGGGAACCTACAATGAGCAGTTCTTC.

The sample holds a few counts of this clonotype. The CDR3 sequence: CSAPQGPLSYEQYF. CDR3 DNA: TGCAGTGCTCCGCAGGGGCCCCTCTCCTACGAGCAGTACTTC. The V and J genes are TRBV20-1 and TRBJ2-7, with a possible D match to TRBD1 (6 bases). The CDR3 contains 14 residues. Germline values: CDR1 DFQATT, CDR2 SNEGSKA (reference sequence). Trimming shortened V by 5 bases and J by 0 bases, and 14 bases separated the two germline ends.

The V and J genes are TRBV20-1 and TRBJ2-7; D might be TRBD1 (6 bases). Germline V gives CDR1 DFQATT, CDR2 SNEGSKA (reference sequence). The length of the CDR3 is 13 residues. The germline V and J ends were trimmed by 3 bases and 2 bases, with 11 bases remaining between them. The CDR3 coding sequence is TGCAGTGCTAGGGAACAGGGCCCCTACGAGCAGTACTTC. Its protein is CSAREQGPYEQYF.

J is TRBJ2-7 and V is TRBV6-6; possibly TRBD2 for D (6 bases). V was trimmed by 0 bases and J by 1 base, leaving 16 bases between them. The CDR3 covers 17 residues. CDR1 and CDR2 from the germline V gene are MNHNY and SVGAGI (reference sequence). CDR3 DNA: TGTGCCAGCAGTTACTCGGACCCAGGAAGCGGGTCCTACGAGCAGTACTTC. The encoded protein is CASSYSDPGSGSYEQYF.

This CDR3 is CASSLSRGTATNEKLFF. The CDR3 coding sequence is TGCGCCAGCAGCTTGTCCCGGGGAACGGCAACTAATGAAAAACTGTTTTTT. The chain couples TRBV5-1 to TRBJ1-4; no clear D. V dropped 1 base and J dropped 0 bases, with 13 bases sitting between them. CDR1 SGHRS and CDR2 YFSETQ come from the germline V gene. There are 17 residues in the CDR3.

The chain links TRBV9 to TRBJ2-1, with TRBD2 matching over 14 bases. Trimming took 4 bases from V and 8 from J; bases not matched to a gene: 11. CDR3 length: 17 residues. From germline, CDR1 is SGDLS and CDR2 YYNGEE. DNA of the CDR3: TGTGCCAGCAGCTCTCGGACTAGCGGGGGGCTAGGGGATGAGCAGTTCTTC. This gives the protein CASSSRTSGGLGDEQFF.

The chain uses TRBV6-6 and TRBJ2-3; D gene uncertain. V was trimmed by 2 bases and J by 0 bases, leaving 6 bases between them. The CDR3 has 14 residues. Germline CDR1 MNHNY, CDR2 SVGAGI (reference sequence). The CDR3, as DNA: TGTGCCAGCAGTTACCCAACCAGCACAGATACGCAGTATTTT. Translating it yields CASSYPTSTDTQYF.